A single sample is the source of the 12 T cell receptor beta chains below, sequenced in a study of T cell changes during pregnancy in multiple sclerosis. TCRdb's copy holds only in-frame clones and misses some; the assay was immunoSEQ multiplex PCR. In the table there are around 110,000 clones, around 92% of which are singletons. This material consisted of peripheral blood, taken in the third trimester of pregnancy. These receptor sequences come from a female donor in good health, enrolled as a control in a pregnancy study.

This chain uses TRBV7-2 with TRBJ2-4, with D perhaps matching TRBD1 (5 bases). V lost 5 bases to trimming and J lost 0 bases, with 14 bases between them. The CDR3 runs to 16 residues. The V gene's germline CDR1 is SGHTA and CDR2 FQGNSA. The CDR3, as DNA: TGTGCCAGCAGCGCCAGCCAGGGCGTAGCCAAAAACATTCAGTACTTC. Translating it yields CASSASQGVAKNIQYF.

CDR3: CASSLPGGSGYEQYF. The CDR3 region has the DNA TGTGCCAGCAGCCTCCCCGGGGGGTCGGGGTACGAGCAGTACTTC. The chain carries TRBV5-6 and TRBJ2-7, with 7 positions matching TRBD2. The CDR3 sequence is 15 residues long. The ends lost 4 bases at V and 4 bases at J; junction bases unmatched: 11. CDR1 and CDR2 from the germline V gene are SGHDT and YYEEEE.

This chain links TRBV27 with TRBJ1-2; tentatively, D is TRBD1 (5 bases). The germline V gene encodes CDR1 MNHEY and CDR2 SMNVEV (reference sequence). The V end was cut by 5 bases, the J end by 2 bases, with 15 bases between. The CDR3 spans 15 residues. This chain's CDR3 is CASSPGQKPNYGYTF. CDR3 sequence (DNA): TGTGCCAGCAGTCCCGGACAAAAGCCGAACTATGGCTACACCTTC.

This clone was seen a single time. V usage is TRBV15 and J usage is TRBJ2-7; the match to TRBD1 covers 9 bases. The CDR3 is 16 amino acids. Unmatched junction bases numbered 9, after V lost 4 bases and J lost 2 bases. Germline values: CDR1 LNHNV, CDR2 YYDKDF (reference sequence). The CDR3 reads CATSNPGTGSPYEQYF. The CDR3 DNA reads TGTGCCACCAGCAACCCCGGGACAGGGAGTCCCTACGAGCAGTACTTC. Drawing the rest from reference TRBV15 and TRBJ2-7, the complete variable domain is DAMVIQNPRYQVTQFGKPVTLSCSQTLNHNVMYWYQQKSSQAPKLLFHYYDKDFNNEADTPDNFQSRRPNTSFCFLDIRSPGLGDTAMYLCATSNPGTGSPYEQYFGPGTRLTVT.

The DNA of the CDR3 is TGTGCCAGCAGTTCGGGAAGGAACACTGAAGCTTTCTTT. This codes for CASSSGRNTEAFF. The chain employs TRBV25-1 and TRBJ1-1; D unresolved. Trimming took off 5 bases at V and 1 base at J, with 8 bases between the two ends. Germline-derived CDR1 and CDR2 are MGHDK and SYGVNS. There are 13 residues in the CDR3.

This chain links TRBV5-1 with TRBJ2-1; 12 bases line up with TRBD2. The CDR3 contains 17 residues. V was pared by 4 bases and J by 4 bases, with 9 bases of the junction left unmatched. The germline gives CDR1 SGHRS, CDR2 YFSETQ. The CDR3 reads CASSTLSSGGAYNEQFF. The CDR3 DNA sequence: TGCGCCAGCAGCACCCTTTCTAGCGGGGGGGCGTACAATGAGCAGTTCTTC.

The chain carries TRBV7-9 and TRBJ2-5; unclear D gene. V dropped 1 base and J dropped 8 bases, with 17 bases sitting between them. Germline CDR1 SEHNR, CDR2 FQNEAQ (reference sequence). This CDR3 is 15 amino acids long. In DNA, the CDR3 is TGTGCCAGCAGCTTAGATTCCGGAGTGGTGGTTACCCAGTACTTC. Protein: CASSLDSGVVVTQYF.

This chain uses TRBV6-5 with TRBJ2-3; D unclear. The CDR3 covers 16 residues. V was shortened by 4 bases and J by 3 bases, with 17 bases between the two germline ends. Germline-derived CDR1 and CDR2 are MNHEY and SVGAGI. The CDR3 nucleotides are TGTGCCAGCAGTTTGCGCTCAAACGCTAGGACAGATACGCAGTATTTT. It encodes CASSLRSNARTDTQYF.

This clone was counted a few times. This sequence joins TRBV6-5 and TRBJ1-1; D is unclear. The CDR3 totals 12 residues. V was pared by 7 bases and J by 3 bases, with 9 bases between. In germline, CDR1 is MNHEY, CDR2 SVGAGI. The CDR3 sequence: CASTRGDTEAFF. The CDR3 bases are TGTGCCAGCACCCGGGGAGACACTGAAGCTTTCTTT.

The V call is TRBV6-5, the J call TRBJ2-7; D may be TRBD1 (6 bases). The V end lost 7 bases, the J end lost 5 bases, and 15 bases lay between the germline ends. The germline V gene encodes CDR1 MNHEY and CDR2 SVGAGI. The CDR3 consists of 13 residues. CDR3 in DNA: TGTGCCAGCACGCCTACAGGGATGAACGAGCAGTACTTC. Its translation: CASTPTGMNEQYF.

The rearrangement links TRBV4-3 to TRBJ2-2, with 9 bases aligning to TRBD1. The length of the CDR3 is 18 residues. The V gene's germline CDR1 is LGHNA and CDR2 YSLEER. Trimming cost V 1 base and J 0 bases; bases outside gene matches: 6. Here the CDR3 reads CASSQAGTGYANTGELFF. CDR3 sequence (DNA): TGCGCCAGCAGCCAAGCCGGGACAGGGTACGCGAACACCGGGGAGCTGTTTTTT.

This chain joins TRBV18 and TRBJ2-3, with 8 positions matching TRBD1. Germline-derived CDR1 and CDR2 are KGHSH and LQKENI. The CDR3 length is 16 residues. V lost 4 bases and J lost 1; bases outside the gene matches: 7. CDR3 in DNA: TGTGCCAGCTCACGAGGACAGGGCCATGGCACAGATACGCAGTATTTT. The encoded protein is CASSRGQGHGTDTQYF.